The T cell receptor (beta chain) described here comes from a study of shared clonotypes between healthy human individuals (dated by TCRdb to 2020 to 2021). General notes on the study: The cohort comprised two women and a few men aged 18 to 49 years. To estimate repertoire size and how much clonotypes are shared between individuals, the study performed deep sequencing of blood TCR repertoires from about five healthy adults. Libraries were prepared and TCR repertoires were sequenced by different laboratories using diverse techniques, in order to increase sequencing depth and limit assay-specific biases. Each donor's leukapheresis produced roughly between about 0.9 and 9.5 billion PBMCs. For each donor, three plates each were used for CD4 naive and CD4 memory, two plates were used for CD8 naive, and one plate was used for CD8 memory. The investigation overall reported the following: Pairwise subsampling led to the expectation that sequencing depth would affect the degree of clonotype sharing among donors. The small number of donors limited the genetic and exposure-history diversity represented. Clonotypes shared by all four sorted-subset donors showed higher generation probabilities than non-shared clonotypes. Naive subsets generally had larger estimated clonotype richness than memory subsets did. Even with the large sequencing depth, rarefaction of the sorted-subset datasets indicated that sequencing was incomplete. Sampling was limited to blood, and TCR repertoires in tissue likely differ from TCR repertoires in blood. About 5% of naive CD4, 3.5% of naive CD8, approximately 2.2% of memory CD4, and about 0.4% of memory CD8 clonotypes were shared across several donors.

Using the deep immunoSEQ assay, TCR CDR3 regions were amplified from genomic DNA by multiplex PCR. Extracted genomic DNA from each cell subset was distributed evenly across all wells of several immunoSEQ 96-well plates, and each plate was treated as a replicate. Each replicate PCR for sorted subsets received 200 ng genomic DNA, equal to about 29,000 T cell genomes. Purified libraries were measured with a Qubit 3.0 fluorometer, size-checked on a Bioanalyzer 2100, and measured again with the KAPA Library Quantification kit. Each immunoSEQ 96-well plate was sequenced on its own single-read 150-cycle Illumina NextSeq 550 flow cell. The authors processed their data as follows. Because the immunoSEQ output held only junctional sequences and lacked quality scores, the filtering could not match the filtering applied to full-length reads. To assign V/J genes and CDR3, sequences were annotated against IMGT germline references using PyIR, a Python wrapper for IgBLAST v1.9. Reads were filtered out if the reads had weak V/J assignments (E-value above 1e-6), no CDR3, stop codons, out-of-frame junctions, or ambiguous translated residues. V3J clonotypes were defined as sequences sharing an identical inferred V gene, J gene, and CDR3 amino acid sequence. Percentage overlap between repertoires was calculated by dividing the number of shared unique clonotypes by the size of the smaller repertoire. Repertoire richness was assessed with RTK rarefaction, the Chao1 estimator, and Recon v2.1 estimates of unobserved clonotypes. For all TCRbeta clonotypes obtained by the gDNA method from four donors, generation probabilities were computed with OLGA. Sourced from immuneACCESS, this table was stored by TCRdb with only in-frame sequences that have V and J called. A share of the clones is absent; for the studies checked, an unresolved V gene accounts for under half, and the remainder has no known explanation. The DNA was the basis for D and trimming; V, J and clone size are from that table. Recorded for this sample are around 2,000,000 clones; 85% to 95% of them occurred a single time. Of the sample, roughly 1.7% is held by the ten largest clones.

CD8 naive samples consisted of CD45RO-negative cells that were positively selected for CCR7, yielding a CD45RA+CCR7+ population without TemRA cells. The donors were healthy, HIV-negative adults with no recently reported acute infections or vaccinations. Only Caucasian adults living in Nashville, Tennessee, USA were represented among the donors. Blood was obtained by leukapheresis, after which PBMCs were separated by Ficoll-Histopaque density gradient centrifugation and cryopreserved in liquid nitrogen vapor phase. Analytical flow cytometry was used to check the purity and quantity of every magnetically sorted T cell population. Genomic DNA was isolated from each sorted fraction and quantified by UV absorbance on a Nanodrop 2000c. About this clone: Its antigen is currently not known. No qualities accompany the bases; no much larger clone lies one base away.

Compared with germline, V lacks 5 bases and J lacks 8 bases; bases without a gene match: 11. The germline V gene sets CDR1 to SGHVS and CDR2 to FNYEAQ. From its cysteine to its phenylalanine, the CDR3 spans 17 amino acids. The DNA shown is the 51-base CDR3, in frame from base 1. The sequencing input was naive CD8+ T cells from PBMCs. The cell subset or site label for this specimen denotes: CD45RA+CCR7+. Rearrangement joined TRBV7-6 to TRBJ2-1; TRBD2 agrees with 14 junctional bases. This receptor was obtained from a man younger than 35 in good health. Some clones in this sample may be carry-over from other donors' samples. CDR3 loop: CASSKVTSGGARDEQFF. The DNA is TGTGCCAGCAGCAAAGTGACTAGCGGGGGGGCACGGGATGAGCAGTTCTTC.